The table lists the clone carrying this T cell receptor (beta chain) with many counts. This specimen comes from a study of Graves' ophthalmopathy and Graves' hyperthyroidism. The CDR3 runs 15 residues. Germline values: CDR1 MDHEN, CDR2 SYDVKM. V was clipped by 6 bases and J by 4 bases; unmatched bases: 8. For repertoire sequencing, the TCR beta CDR3 regions were amplified from RNA transcripts. First-round RT-PCR employed HTBI primers, with a second-round multiplex PCR after it. TCRdb redid the calling of the multiplex PCR reads with MiXCR, one entry per CDR3 protein. The sample has a few hundred thousand distinct CDR3 sequences, about 16% seen once.

The chain couples TRBV28 to TRBJ2-7; 11 positions agree with TRBD2. The clonotype comes from a woman between 18 and 29 years old with Graves' ophthalmopathy. Specimen: peripheral blood. The CDR3 reads CASSRRLAGKYEQYF. The CDR3 nucleotides are TGTGCCAGCAGCCGACGACTAGCGGGAAAATACGAGCAGTACTTC.